A selection of T cell receptor beta chains follows, all from one sample in a study of shared clonotypes between healthy human individuals. Profiled with immunoSEQ multiplex PCR; TCRdb holds only in-frame clones, not every one. The table records about 230,000 clones, approximately 70% of them present only once. The sequencing sample was made of memory CD4+ T cells sorted from blood. The receptors derive from a man aged 30 to 45 in good health. Each CDR3 is given with its conserved first and last residue. The D gene is left open where the match is weak. Clone size is stated in some rows and not others, as once, few, many or a class when expanded.

D: -
V: TRBV11-2
J: TRBJ2-7
size: few
CDR3: CASSYSGALSYEQYF
DNA: TGTGCCAGCAGCTACAGCGGAGCCCTCTCCTACGAGCAGTACTTC

D: -
V: TRBV29-1
J: TRBJ1-5
size: -
CDR3: CSVQVAGGGNQPQHF
DNA: TGCAGCGTTCAGGTGGCGGGTGGAGGGAATCAGCCCCAGCATTTT

D: TRBD2
V: TRBV28
J: TRBJ2-7
size: -
CDR3: CASSSQTSGRYYEQYF
DNA: TGTGCCAGCAGTTCCCAAACTAGCGGGAGGTACTACGAGCAGTACTTC

D: TRBD1
V: TRBV14
J: TRBJ1-4
size: -
CDR3: CASSKNRGTATNEKLFF
DNA: TGTGCCAGCAGCAAAAACAGGGGTACCGCAACTAATGAAAAACTGTTTTTT

D: TRBD1
V: TRBV14
J: TRBJ2-6
size: few
CDR3: CASSQRQGAGANVLTF
DNA: TGTGCCAGCAGCCAAAGACAGGGGGCTGGGGCCAACGTCCTGACTTTC

D: -
V: TRBV9
J: TRBJ2-1
size: -
CDR3: CASSVGVAVKDNEQFF
DNA: TGTGCCAGCAGCGTAGGTGTGGCGGTGAAGGACAATGAGCAGTTCTTC

D: -
V: TRBV6-6
J: TRBJ1-5
size: -
CDR3: CASSYGRPGNQPQHF
DNA: TGTGCCAGCAGTTACGGCAGGCCTGGTAATCAACCCCAGCATTTT

D: TRBD2
V: TRBV15
J: TRBJ2-2
size: -
CDR3: CATSSGGNTGELFF
DNA: TGTGCCACCAGTAGCGGGGGGAACACCGGGGAGCTGTTTTTT

D: -
V: TRBV27
J: TRBJ1-1
size: -
CDR3: CASSRDEGTEAFF
DNA: TGTGCCAGCAGCCGGGATGAGGGGACTGAAGCTTTCTTT

D: -
V: TRBV6-5
J: TRBJ2-1
size: -
CDR3: CASSNGDEQFF
DNA: TGTGCCAGCAGTAACGGAGATGAGCAGTTCTTC

D: -
V: TRBV5-4
J: TRBJ1-3
size: -
CDR3: CASSTGPENTIYF
DNA: TGTGCCAGCAGCACGGGCCCTGAAAACACCATATATTTT

D: -
V: TRBV10-3
J: TRBJ2-3
size: -
CDR3: CAIKAGDTQYF
DNA: TGTGCCATCAAAGCGGGAGATACGCAGTATTTT

D: -
V: TRBV14
J: TRBJ2-1
size: -
CDR3: CASGRKTYNEQFF
DNA: TGTGCCAGCGGGAGGAAGACCTACAATGAGCAGTTCTTC

D: TRBD1
V: TRBV9
J: TRBJ1-2
size: -
CDR3: CASSPRQGLWDGYTF
DNA: TGTGCCAGCAGCCCCCGACAGGGACTTTGGGATGGCTACACCTTC

D: TRBD2
V: TRBV4-1
J: TRBJ2-2
size: many
CDR3: CASSPKARRLANPANTGELFF
DNA: TGCGCCAGCAGCCCAAAAGCACGGAGACTAGCGAACCCCGCGAACACCGGGGAGCTGTTTTTT

D: -
V: TRBV9
J: TRBJ2-1
size: few
CDR3: CASSGTSVSYNEQFF
DNA: TGTGCCAGCAGCGGCACCTCTGTAAGTTACAATGAGCAGTTCTTC

D: -
V: TRBV5-1
J: TRBJ2-7
size: few
CDR3: CASSFGPEQYF
DNA: TGCGCCAGCAGCTTTGGTCCGGAGCAGTACTTC

D: -
V: TRBV5-8
J: TRBJ1-1
size: -
CDR3: CASSFLGANTEAFF
DNA: TGTGCCAGCAGCTTTTTGGGTGCGAACACTGAAGCTTTCTTT